Described below is a single T cell receptor (beta chain) sequence and its context. Its antigen is not identified. This specimen belongs to a study of T cell responses to AZD1222 COVID-19 vaccine. For the study at large: Samples with a second dose at about 4 or about 12 weeks were pooled together. Study-wide findings and caveats: Baseline serostatus was positive in only five to seven AZD1222 recipients. Donor demographics were predominantly white British with a female majority; clonal diversity may be underestimated.

Profiling relied on immunoSEQ multiplex PCR, and the TCRdb table lists in-frame clones only, not all of them. The data hold 100,000 to 130,000 clones, with approximately 90% observed a single time. The CDR3 has 13 amino acids. Per the germline V gene, CDR1 is SGDLS and CDR2 is YYNGEE. Trimming cost V 0 bases and J 7 bases, with 5 bases left between them. This sequence was found in an adult in good health. The V and J genes are TRBV9 and TRBJ1-6, with unresolved D. This specimen consisted of peripheral blood, obtained on day 0 of AZD1222 vaccination. CDR3: CASSVEVNSPLHF. The DNA for the CDR3 is TGTGCCAGCAGCGTAGAAGTGAATTCACCCCTCCACTTT. Together with reference TRBV9 and TRBJ1-6, the CDR3 gives the full variable domain: DSGVTQTPKHLITATGQRVTLRCSPRSGDLSVYWYQQSLDQGLQFLIQYYNGEERAKGNILERFSAQQFPDLHSELNLSSLELGDSALYFCASSVEVNSPLHFGNGTRLTVT.